This T cell receptor (beta chain) was obtained from a study of identifying expanded T cells in peripheral blood. Overall study findings and caveats: Variance in clone template counts between two-week samples significantly increased with total template count across all healthy donors.

This CDR3 is built from 15 residues. Germline V gene data show CDR1 as SGHNT and CDR2 as YENEEA. The V and J ends lost 5 bases and 4 bases, in that order; junction bases with no gene match: 6. Collection occurred without any documented infections or immune events in donors. As for this clone: Its target is unknown.

Clones were read by immunoSEQ multiplex PCR, and TCRdb kept only the in-frame ones, dropping some. The data hold 100,000 to 110,000 clones, with about 87% observed a single time. The rearrangement joins TRBV11-3 to TRBJ2-7; 12 bases match TRBD2. What was sequenced was blood. This TCR came from a person aged 18 to 75 in good health. CDR3 sequence reads: CASSPTSGRVYEQYF. CDR3 nucleotide sequence: TGTGCCAGCAGCCCGACTAGCGGGAGAGTTTACGAGCAGTACTTC.